These 16 T cell receptor beta chains were sequenced from one sample in a study of read filtering for tumor transcriptome and immune sequencing. This library used about 400 ng RNA and molecular barcoded adaptors spanning alpha/delta and beta/gamma chains. TCRdb re-derived calls from the reads in MiXCR, one entry per CDR3 protein. The sample has tens of thousands of distinct CDR3 sequences; more than 13% are singletons. Sequencing was carried out using a population of CD138-negative cells sorted from bone marrow. The receptors were gathered from a donor at least 40 years old with multiple myeloma.

This clonotype was counted many times. J is TRBJ2-5 and V is TRBV20-1; 9 bases agree with TRBD2. The CDR3 has 14 residues. Per the germline V gene, CDR1 is DFQATT and CDR2 is SNEGSKA (reference sequence). The J segment lost 5 bases and the V segment lost 5 bases, leaving 9 bases of the junction unmatched. The CDR3 is CSASPGTSSETQYF. DNA of the CDR3: TGCAGTGCTTCGCCCGGGACTAGCAGCGAGACCCAGTACTTC.

This clonotype has just a few counts. This may be a read error: a much more frequent sequence differs by one nucleotide. As the CDR3 is not closed by the conserved phenylalanine or tryptophan, this likely results from a read error. The J gene is TRBJ1-2, the V gene TRBV6-1; D gene unclear. Looked up from germline, CDR1 is MNHNS and CDR2 is SASEGT. CDR3 length equals 12 residues. CDR3 nucleotide sequence: TGTGGCAGCAGTCTTAGGGTTCCTGGCTACACCCTC. Its protein product is CGSSLRVPGYTL.

In its sample, this clonotype was seen many times. The chain has TRBV7-2 and TRBJ2-3; 8 bases fit TRBD2. This CDR3 spans 16 amino acids. CDR1 and CDR2 (germline): SGHTA, FQGNSA. V lost 3 bases to trimming and J lost 0 bases; unmatched junction nucleotides: 5. The CDR3 loop is CASSFSGRGSTDTQYF. In nucleotides, the CDR3 is TGTGCCAGCAGCTTTTCCGGGAGGGGAAGCACAGATACGCAGTATTTT. Supplemented by reference TRBV7-2 and TRBJ2-3, the full variable domain reads GAGVSQSPSNKVTEKGKDVELRCDPISGHTALYWYRQSLGQGLEFLIYFQGNSAPDKSGLPSDRFSAERTGGSVSTLTIQRTQQEDSAVYLCASSFSGRGSTDTQYFGPGTRLTVL.

A few counts support this clonotype. This sequence joins TRBV12-3 or TRBV12-4 and TRBJ2-3; D perhaps matches TRBD1 (6 bases). The CDR3 runs 13 residues. Deletions cut 3 bases from V and 7 bases from J, with 11 bases between. Here the CDR3 reads CASSLMGAHTQYF. DNA of the CDR3: TGTGCCAGCAGTTTGATGGGGGCGCATACGCAGTATTTT.

Only one count was recorded for this clonotype. A clone one base away is much larger, so this may be a read error. This rearrangement joins TRBV6-6 to TRBJ1-5; tentative D call: TRBD1 (6 bases). Germline V gene lookup returns CDR1 MNHNY and CDR2 SVGAGI (reference sequence). The CDR3 extends over 16 amino acids. CDR3 sequence reads: CASSYGPQGGNQSQHF. The CDR3 nucleotides read TGTGCCAGCAGTTACGGGCCACAGGGCGGCAATCAGTCCCAGCATTTT.

V is TRBV5-8 and J is TRBJ2-3, with 8 bases lining up with TRBD1. The V gene end was trimmed by 4 bases and the J gene end by 5 bases; junction bases not matched to a gene: 15. Germline assignment: CDR1 SGHTS and CDR2 YDEGEE. The CDR3 sequence is 17 residues long. CDR3 sequence reads: CASSKGQGPRGRDTQYF. In DNA, the CDR3 is TGTGCCAGCAGCAAAGGACAGGGTCCTAGAGGGAGAGATACGCAGTATTTT.

Ten or more counts support this clonotype. The chain recombines TRBV20-1 with TRBJ2-3, with D perhaps TRBD2 (5 bases). This CDR3 comprises 17 residues. V was trimmed by 6 bases and J by 2 bases, leaving 24 bases between them. The germline V gene has CDR1 DFQATT and CDR2 SNEGSKA (reference sequence). CDR3 nucleotide sequence: TGCAGTGCCGTCAGTAGGGCGGGCCTGGGATACACAGATACGCAGTATTTT. Translating gives CSAVSRAGLGYTDTQYF.

This clonotype was detected ten times or more. The chain has TRBV5-1 and TRBJ2-1; 13 bases agree with TRBD2. Germline values: CDR1 SGHRS, CDR2 YFSETQ. The CDR3 length is 15 residues. V was pared by 3 bases and J by 7 bases, with 4 bases of the junction left unmatched. CDR3 in DNA: TGCGCCAGCAGCTGGACTAGCGGGAGTGGAAATGAGCAGTTCTTC. This gives the protein CASSWTSGSGNEQFF.

About this clonotype itself: One junction end disagrees with the germline gene, perhaps due to a read error. The CDR3 protein is CAGSLWADNQPQHF. The CDR3, as DNA: TGTGCCGGCAGTTTATGGGCGGACAATCAGCCCCAGCATTTT. The genes are TRBV28 and TRBJ1-5; no firm D call. The CDR3 length is 14 residues. Per the germline V gene, CDR1 is MDHEN and CDR2 is SYDVKM.

This clonotype came up many times. This chain uses TRBV6-6 with TRBJ1-5; D possibly corresponds to TRBD1 (6 bases). Trimming took off 8 bases at V and 7 bases at J, with 27 bases between the two ends. CDR3 size: 17 residues. CDR1 and CDR2 from the germline V gene are MNHNY and SVGAGI (reference sequence). The CDR3 sequence is CASENRVASGGKQPQHF. CDR3 DNA: TGTGCCAGCGAAAACAGGGTAGCGTCTGGTGGTAAGCAGCCCCAGCATTTT.

Remarks on this clonotype: A much more abundant neighbour one base away suggests this may be a read error. The V and J genes are TRBV5-4 and TRBJ1-2; no reliable D call. There are 16 residues in the CDR3. Trimming removed 4 bases from V and 3 bases from J, with 19 bases in between. Germline CDR1 SGHNT, CDR2 YYREEE (reference sequence). CDR3 sequence reads: CASSQGPQVLDYGYTF. The CDR3, as DNA: TGTGCCAGCAGCCAAGGTCCGCAGGTTTTGGACTATGGCTACACCTTC. Using reference TRBV5-4 and TRBJ1-2 for the parts outside the CDR3, the full variable domain is ETGVTQSPTHLIKTRGQQVTLRCSSQSGHNTVSWYQQALGQGPQFIFQYYREEENGRGNFPPRFSGLQFPNYSSELNVNALELDDSALYLCASSQGPQVLDYGYTFGSGTRLTVV.

This clonotype was observed many times. V and J are TRBV20-1 and TRBJ1-1; the D is unclear. Germline loops: CDR1 DFQATT, CDR2 SNEGSKA (reference sequence). CDR3 length: 14 residues. Trimming removed 0 bases at V and 1 base at J, with 9 bases between. The CDR3 DNA follows: TGCAGTGCTAGAGAAGGCTTTTGGAACACTGAAGCTTTCTTT. Its protein is CSAREGFWNTEAFF.

By sample fraction, this clonotype is medium-sized. The chain has TRBV9 and TRBJ2-1, with a tentative D call TRBD2 (6 bases). The germline gives CDR1 SGDLS, CDR2 YYNGEE. This CDR3 has 15 amino acids. V dropped 0 bases and J dropped 6 bases, with 13 bases sitting between them. The CDR3 region has the DNA TGTGCCAGCAGCGTAGGACTAGTAGAGGTCAATGAGCAGTTCTTC. It is translated as CASSVGLVEVNEQFF.

This clonotype was seen at least ten times. The chain carries TRBV5-5 and TRBJ1-5; tentative D call: TRBD1 (5 bases). V was trimmed by 2 bases and J by 3 bases, leaving 12 bases between them. This CDR3 contains 15 residues. Looked up from germline, CDR1 is SGHKS and CDR2 is YYEKEE (reference sequence). The CDR3 nucleotides are TGTGCCAGCAGCTTAGGACACGACTACAATCAGCCCCAGCATTTT. Its protein is CASSLGHDYNQPQHF. The whole variable domain, filled in from reference TRBV5-5 and TRBJ1-5, reads DAGVTQSPTHLIKTRGQQVTLRCSPISGHKSVSWYQQVLGQGPQFIFQYYEKEERGRGNFPDRFSARQFPNYSSELNVNALLLGDSALYLCASSLGHDYNQPQHFGDGTRLSIL.

Comments on this clonotype: A much larger clone sits a single nucleotide away, making a read error possible. The conserved final phenylalanine or tryptophan is absent from the CDR3, which likely points to a read error. The chain is built from TRBV5-1 and TRBJ1-1; no definite D call. Trimming pared 4 bases from V and 3 bases from J, leaving 10 bases between. Germline V gene lookup returns CDR1 SGHRS and CDR2 YFSETQ. This CDR3 is built from 13 residues. The CDR3 is CASSQAPDTEAFL. The CDR3 nucleotides read TGCGCCAGCAGCCAGGCACCAGACACTGAAGCTTTCCTT.

This clonotype is classed as medium-sized. The gene calls are TRBV20-1 and TRBJ1-1; TRBD1 matches 7 bases. This CDR3 region has 19 residues. The V gene's germline CDR1 is DFQATT and CDR2 SNEGSKA (reference sequence). V lost 4 bases, J lost 0 bases, and 20 bases stayed unmatched. CDR3: CSATTGPLTRFIMNTEAFF. The CDR3 DNA is TGCAGTGCTACGACAGGGCCACTTACACGGTTCATAATGAACACTGAAGCTTTCTTT.